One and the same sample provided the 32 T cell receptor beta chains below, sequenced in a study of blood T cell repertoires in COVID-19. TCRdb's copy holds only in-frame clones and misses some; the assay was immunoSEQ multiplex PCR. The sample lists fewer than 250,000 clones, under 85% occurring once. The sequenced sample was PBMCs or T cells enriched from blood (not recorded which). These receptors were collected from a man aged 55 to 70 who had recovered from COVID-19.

The CDR3 DNA reads TGTGCCAGCAGTGGGGGGCAGCTCAATCAGCCCCAGCATTTT. This sequence encodes CASSGGQLNQPQHF. The V gene is TRBV2, the J gene TRBJ1-5; TRBD1 might be the D (6 bases). Trimming removed 4 bases from V and 3 bases from J, with 10 bases in between. This CDR3 has 14 residues. Germline CDR1 reads SNHLY; CDR2 reads FYNNEI.

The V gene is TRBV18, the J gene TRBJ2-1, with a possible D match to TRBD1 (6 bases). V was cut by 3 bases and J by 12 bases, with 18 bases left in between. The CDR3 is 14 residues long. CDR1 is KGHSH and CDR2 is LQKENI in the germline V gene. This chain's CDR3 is CASSPGDRSGGQFF. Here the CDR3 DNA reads TGTGCCAGCTCACCTGGCGACAGGTCCGGTGGGCAGTTCTTC.

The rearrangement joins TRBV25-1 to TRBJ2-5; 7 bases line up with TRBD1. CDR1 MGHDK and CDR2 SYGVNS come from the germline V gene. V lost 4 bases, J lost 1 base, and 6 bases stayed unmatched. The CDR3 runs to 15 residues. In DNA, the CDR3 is TGTGCCAGCAGTGTCCCTGGGACAGTCCAAGAGACCCAGTACTTC. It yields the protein CASSVPGTVQETQYF.

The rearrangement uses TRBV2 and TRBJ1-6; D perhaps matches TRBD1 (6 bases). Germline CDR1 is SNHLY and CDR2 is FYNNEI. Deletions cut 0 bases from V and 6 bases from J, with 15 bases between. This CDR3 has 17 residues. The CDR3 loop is CASSEAETGFRNSPLHF. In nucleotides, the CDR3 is TGTGCCAGCAGTGAAGCGGAAACAGGGTTTCGTAATTCACCCCTCCACTTT.

The CDR3, as DNA: TGTGCCAGCAGCCTAGGGACAGCCTCTAACTATGGCTACACCTTC. This translates into CASSLGTASNYGYTF. The rearrangement links TRBV7-8 to TRBJ1-2; 7 bases align to TRBD1. The CDR3 loop spans 15 amino acids. Germline V gene lookup returns CDR1 SGHVS and CDR2 FQNEAQ. Unmatched junction bases numbered 6, after V lost 5 bases and J lost 0 bases.

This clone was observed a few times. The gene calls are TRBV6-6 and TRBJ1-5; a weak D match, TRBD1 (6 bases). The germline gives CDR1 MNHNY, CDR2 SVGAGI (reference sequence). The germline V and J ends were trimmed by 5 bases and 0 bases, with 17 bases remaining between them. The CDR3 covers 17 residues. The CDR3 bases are TGTGCCAGCAGTCCCGGGATAGTCAGGGGTAGCAATCAGCCCCAGCATTTT. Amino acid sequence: CASSPGIVRGSNQPQHF.

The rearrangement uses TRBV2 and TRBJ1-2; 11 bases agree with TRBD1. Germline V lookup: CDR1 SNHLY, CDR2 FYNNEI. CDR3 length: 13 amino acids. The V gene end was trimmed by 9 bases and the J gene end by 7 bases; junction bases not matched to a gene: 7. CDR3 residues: CASRDRGASGYTF. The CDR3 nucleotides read TGTGCCAGTAGGGACAGGGGGGCCTCTGGCTACACCTTC.

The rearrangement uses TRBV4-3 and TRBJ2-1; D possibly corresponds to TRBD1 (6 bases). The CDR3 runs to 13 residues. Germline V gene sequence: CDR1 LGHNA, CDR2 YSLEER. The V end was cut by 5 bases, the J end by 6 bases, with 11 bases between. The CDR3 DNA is TGCGCCAGCAGCAGGGGGAGCCCCAATGAGCAGTTCTTC. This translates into CASSRGSPNEQFF.

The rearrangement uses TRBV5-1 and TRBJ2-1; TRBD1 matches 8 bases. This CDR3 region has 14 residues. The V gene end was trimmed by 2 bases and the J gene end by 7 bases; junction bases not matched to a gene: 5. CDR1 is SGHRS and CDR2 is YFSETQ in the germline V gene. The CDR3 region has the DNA TGCGCCAGCAGCTTTCAGGGGGCAGGGAATGAGCAGTTCTTC. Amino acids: CASSFQGAGNEQFF.

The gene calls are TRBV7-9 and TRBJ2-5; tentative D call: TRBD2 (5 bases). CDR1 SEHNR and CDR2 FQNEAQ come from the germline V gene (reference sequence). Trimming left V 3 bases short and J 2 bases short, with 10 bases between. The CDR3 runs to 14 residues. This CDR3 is CASSLVRRQETQYF. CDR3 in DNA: TGTGCCAGCAGCTTGGTCAGGAGGCAAGAGACCCAGTACTTC.

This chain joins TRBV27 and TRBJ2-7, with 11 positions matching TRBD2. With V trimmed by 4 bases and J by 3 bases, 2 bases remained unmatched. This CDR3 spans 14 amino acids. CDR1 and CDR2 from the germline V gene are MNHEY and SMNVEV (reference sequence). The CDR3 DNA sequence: TGTGCCAGCAGTTCACTAGCGGGGGACTACGAGCAGTACTTC. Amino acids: CASSSLAGDYEQYF.

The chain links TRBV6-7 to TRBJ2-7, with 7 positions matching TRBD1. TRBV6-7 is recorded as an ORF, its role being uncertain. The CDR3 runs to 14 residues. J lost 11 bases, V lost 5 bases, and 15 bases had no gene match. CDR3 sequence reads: CASSTGRTGRKEYF. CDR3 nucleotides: TGTGCCAGCAGTACCGGTCGGACAGGACGTAAGGAGTACTTC.

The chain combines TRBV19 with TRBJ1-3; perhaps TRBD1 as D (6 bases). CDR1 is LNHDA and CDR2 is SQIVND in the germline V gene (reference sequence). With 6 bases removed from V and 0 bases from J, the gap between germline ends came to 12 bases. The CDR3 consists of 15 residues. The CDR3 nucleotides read TGTGCCAGTAGGTCACCAGGGGCCTCTGGAAACACCATATATTTT. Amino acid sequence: CASRSPGASGNTIYF.

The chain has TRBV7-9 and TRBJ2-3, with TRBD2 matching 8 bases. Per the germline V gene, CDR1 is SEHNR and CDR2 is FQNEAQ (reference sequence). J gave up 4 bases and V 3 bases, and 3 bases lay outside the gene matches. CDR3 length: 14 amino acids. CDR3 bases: TGTGCCAGCAGCTTCGGGGGGGCGGCAGATACGCAGTATTTT. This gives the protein CASSFGGAADTQYF.

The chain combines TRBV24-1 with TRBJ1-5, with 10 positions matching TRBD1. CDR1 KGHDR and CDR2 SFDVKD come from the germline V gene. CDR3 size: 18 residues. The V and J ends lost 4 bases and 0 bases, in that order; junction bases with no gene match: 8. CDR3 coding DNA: TGTGCCACCAGTGACCGGGGACAGGGGAAGTATAGCAATCAGCCCCAGCATTTT. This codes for CATSDRGQGKYSNQPQHF.

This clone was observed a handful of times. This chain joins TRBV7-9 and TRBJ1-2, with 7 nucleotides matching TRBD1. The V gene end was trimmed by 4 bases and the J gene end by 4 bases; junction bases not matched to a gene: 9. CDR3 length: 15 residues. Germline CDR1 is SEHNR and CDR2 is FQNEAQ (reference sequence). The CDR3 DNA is TGTGCCAGCAGCTCCCGGACAGGAACGGGCTATGGCTACACCTTC. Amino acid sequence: CASSSRTGTGYGYTF.

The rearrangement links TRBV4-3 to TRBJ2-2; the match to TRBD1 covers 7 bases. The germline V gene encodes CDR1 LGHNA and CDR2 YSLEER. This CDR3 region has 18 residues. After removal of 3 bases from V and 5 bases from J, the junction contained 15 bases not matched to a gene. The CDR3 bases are TGCGCCAGCAGCCAGATCCAAGGGAGACAGGGCAGGACCGGGGAGCTGTTTTTT. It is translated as CASSQIQGRQGRTGELFF.

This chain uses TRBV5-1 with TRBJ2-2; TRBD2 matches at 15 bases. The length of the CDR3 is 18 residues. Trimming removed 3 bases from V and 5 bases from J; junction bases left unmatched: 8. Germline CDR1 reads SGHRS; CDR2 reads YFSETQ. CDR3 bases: TGCGCCAGCAGCTCCGGACTAGCGGGGGGGCTCGTGACCGGGGAGCTGTTTTTT. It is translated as CASSSGLAGGLVTGELFF. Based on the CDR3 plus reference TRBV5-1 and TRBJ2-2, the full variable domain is KAGVTQTPRYLIKTRGQQVTLSCSPISGHRSVSWYQQTPGQGLQFLFEYFSETQRNKGNFPGRFSGRQFSNSRSEMNVSTLELGDSALYLCASSSGLAGGLVTGELFFGEGSRLTVL.

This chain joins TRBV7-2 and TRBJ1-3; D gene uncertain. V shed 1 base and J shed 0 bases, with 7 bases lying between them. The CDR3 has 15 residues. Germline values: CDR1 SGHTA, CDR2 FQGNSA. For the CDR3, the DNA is TGTGCCAGCAGCTTAGGCGAGAGCTCTGGAAACACCATATATTTT. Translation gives CASSLGESSGNTIYF.

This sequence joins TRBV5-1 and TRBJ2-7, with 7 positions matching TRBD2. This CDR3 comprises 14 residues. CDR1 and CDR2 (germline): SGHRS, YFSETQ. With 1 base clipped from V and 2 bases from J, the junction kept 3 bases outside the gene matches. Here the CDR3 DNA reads TGCGCCAGCAGCTTGTGGGGGACTACCTACGAGCAGTACTTC. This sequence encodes CASSLWGTTYEQYF. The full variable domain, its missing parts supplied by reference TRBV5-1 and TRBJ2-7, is KAGVTQTPRYLIKTRGQQVTLSCSPISGHRSVSWYQQTPGQGLQFLFEYFSETQRNKGNFPGRFSGRQFSNSRSEMNVSTLELGDSALYLCASSLWGTTYEQYFGPGTRLTVT.

CDR3 nucleotide sequence: TGTGCCAGCAAATCCAACGCGGGGCCCTACACAGATACGCAGTATTTT. It encodes CASKSNAGPYTDTQYF. The rearrangement links TRBV4-2 to TRBJ2-3; tentative D call: TRBD2 (6 bases). The V and J ends lost 7 bases and 2 bases respectively, with 19 bases between them. This CDR3 region has 16 residues. Germline loops: CDR1 LGHNA, CDR2 YNFKEQ.

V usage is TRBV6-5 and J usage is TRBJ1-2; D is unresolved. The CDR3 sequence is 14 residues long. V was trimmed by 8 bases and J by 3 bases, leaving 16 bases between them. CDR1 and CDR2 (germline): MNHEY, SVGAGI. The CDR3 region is CASGRRREDYGYTF. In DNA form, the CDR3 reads TGTGCCAGCGGGCGTAGGAGGGAGGACTATGGCTACACCTTC.

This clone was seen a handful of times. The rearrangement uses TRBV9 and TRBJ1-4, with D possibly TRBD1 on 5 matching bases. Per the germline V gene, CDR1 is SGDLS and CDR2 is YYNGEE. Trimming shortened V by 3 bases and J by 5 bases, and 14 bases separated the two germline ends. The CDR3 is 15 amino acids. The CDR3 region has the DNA TGTGCCAGCAGCGGCGGCGGCGGGGGAAATGAAAAACTGTTTTTT. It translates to CASSGGGGGNEKLFF.

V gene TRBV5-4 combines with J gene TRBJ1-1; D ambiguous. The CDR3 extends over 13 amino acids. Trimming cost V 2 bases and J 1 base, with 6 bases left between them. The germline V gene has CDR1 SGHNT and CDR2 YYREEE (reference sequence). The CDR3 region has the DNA TGTGCCAGCAGCTTTTCAGGGAACACTGAAGCTTTCTTT. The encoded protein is CASSFSGNTEAFF.

CDR3 in DNA: TGTGCCAGCAGCCCGCAGGGCGTTACGAAAACTGAAGCTTTCTTT. It codes for CASSPQGVTKTEAFF. This sequence joins TRBV7-2 and TRBJ1-1; a possible D gene is TRBD1 (5 bases). The CDR3 extends over 15 amino acids. The germline V gene encodes CDR1 SGHTA and CDR2 FQGNSA. Trimming shortened V by 5 bases and J by 5 bases, and 18 bases separated the two germline ends.

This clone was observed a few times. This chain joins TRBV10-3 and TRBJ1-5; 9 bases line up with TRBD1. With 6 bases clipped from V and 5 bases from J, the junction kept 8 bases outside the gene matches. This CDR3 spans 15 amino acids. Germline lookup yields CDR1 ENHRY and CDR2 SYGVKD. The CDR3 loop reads CAISDSGQGYQPQHF. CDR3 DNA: TGTGCCATCAGCGATTCCGGACAGGGGTATCAGCCCCAGCATTTT.

CDR3 nucleotides: TGTGCCAGCAGCAAACCGGGACAGGGGGAGACCCAGTACTTC. Translating gives CASSKPGQGETQYF. The chain employs TRBV11-2 and TRBJ2-5, with 10 bases identical to TRBD1. Germline V gene data show CDR1 as SGHAT and CDR2 as FQNNGV. The CDR3 covers 14 residues. Trimming at V came to 5 bases and at J to 5 bases, leaving 5 bases not matched to a gene.

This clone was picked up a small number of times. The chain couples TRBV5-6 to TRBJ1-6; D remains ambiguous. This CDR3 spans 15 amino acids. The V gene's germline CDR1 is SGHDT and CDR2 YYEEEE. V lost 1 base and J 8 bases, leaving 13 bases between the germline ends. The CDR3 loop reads CASSLRVLRDSPLHF. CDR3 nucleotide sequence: TGTGCCAGCAGCTTGCGGGTCCTCCGGGATTCACCCCTCCACTTT.

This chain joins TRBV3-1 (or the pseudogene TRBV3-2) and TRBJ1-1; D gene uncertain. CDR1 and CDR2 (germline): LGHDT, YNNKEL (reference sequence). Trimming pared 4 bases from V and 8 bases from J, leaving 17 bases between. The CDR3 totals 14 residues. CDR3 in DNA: TGTGCCAGCAGCCTGGGCCCGGGAGGAATGGAAGCTTTCTTT. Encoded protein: CASSLGPGGMEAFF.

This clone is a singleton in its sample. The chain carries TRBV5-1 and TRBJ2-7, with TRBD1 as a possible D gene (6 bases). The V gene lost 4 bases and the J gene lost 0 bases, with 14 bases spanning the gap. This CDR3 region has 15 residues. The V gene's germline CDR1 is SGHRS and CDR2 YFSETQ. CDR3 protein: CASSTREGGSYEQYF. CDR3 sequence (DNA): TGCGCCAGCAGCACGAGGGAAGGGGGCTCCTACGAGCAGTACTTC.

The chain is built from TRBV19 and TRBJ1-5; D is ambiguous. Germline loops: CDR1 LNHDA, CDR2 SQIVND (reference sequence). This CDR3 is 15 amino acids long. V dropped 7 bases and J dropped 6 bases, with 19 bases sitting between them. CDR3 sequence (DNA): TGTGCCAGTACCCTCACGTGGGGTGGAGGTCAGCCCCAGCATTTT. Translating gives CASTLTWGGGQPQHF.

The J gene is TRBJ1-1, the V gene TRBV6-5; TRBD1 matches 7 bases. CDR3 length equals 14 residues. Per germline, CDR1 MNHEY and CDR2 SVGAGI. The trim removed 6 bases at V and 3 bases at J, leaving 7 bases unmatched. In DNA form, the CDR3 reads TGTGCCAGCAGAGGACAGGTGATCTACACTGAAGCTTTCTTT. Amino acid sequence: CASRGQVIYTEAFF.